This record covers a single T cell receptor beta chain. The data belong to a study of blood T cell repertoires in COVID-19. Background on the study: The United States, Italy and Spain provided the acute and convalescent COVID-19 samples. T cells, B-cell-depleted T cells, or PBMCs supplied cDNA or gDNA.

Authors' processing steps: Estimated nucleated cell counts came from reference gene primer amplification. Sequencing was performed with immunoSEQ multiplex PCR; in TCRdb, only in-frame clones are kept and a portion is missing. V, J and clone size are taken as reported in that table, and D and trimming were inferred from the DNA itself. This sample carries 90,000 or so clones, around 88% of them seen once, and the ten largest clones take 25%. The germline gives CDR1 SGHTA, CDR2 FQGNSA. V was shortened by 5 bases and J by 4 bases, with 17 bases between the two germline ends. The CDR3 consists of 15 residues.

The TCR was taken from a human donor in a cohort sampled during active COVID-19. What was sequenced was peripheral blood. The chain uses TRBV7-2 and TRBJ1-2; D is possibly TRBD1 (5 bases). CDR3 sequence: CASSLQSDSLYGYTF. The CDR3 nucleotides are TGTGCCAGCAGCCTCCAGAGCGACAGCCTCTATGGCTACACCTTC.